Listed below are T cell receptor beta chains from one sample, sequenced in a study of radiotherapy plus CTLA-4 blockade in lung cancer. Data came from immunoSEQ multiplex PCR; TCRdb stores just in-frame clones and leaves some out. This table holds around 100,000 clones, roughly four fifths found once. Sample: peripheral blood, taken from a patient treated with radiotherapy plus ipilimumab. The receptor source for this set is a human donor with non-small cell lung cancer that progressed on radiotherapy plus ipilimumab. Some clones in this sample may be carry-over from other donors' samples. The CDR3 runs from the conserved cysteine through the conserved F or W. Rows give clone size only sometimes, using once, few, many, or a class for an expanded clone.

v_gene	j_gene	abundance	CDR3aa
TRBV6-1	TRBJ2-3	-	CASSENRLRDTQYF
TRBV15	TRBJ1-5	-	CATSRDGVASQPQHF
TRBV10-1	TRBJ2-5	-	CASGPDRQETQYF
TRBV6-5	TRBJ2-5	-	CASSYSWDREETQYF
TRBV2	TRBJ1-2	-	CASSLGVVGYTF
TRBV11-1	TRBJ1-1	-	CASSLEVMNTEAFF
TRBV7-2	TRBJ1-3	-	CASSLVGGNTIYF
TRBV7-2	TRBJ1-4	-	CASSLARQPNEKLFF
TRBV5-1	TRBJ2-1	-	CASSPTGERRGLSYNEQFF
TRBV6-5	TRBJ1-4	-	CASSRKSLRSEKLLF
TRBV7-9	TRBJ1-4	-	CASSSPRLLATNEKLFF
TRBV5-1	TRBJ1-5	-	CASSFGSNQPQHF
TRBV7-2	TRBJ2-3	few	CASSSWTSGGAGTQYF